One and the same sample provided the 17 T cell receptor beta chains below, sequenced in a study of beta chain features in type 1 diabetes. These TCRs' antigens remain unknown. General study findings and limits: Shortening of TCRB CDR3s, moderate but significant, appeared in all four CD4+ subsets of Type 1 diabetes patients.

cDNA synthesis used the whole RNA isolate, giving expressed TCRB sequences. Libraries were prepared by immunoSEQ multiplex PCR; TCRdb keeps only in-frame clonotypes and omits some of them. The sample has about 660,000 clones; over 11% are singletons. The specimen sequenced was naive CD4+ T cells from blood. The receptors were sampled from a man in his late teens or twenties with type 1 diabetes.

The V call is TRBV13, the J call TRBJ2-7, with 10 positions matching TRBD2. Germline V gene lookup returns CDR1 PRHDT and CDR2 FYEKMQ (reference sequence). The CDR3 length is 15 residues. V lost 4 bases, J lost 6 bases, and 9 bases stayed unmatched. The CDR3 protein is CASSSGWLAGAEQYF. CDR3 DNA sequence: TGTGCCAGCAGCTCAGGTTGGCTAGCGGGAGCCGAGCAGTACTTC.

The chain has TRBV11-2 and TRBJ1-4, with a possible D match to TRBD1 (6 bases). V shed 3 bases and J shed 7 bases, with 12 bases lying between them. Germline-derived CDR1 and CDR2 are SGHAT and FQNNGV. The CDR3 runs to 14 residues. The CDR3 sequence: CASSFGQGREKLFF. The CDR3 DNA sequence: TGTGCCAGCAGCTTCGGGCAGGGGCGTGAAAAACTGTTTTTT.

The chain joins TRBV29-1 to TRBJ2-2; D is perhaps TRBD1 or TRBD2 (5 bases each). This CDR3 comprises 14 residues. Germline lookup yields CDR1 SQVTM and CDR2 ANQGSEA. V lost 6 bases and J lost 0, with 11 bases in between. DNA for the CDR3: TGCAGCGTCTATCCGGGACCGAACACCGGGGAGCTGTTTTTT. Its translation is CSVYPGPNTGELFF.

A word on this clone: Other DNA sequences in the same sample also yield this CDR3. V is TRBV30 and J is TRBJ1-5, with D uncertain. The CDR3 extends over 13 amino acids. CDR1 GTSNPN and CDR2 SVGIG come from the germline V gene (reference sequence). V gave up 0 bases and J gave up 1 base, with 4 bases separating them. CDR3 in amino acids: CAWSVLSNQPQHF. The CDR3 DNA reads TGTGCCTGGAGTGTACTGAGCAATCAGCCCCAGCATTTT.

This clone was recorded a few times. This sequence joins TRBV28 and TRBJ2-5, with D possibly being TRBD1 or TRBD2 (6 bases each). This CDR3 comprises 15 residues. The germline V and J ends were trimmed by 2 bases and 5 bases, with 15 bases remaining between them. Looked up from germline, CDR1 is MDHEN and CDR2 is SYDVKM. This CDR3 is CASSLGGQGRETQYF. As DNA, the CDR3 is TGTGCCAGCAGTTTAGGCGGCCAGGGGAGGGAGACCCAGTACTTC.

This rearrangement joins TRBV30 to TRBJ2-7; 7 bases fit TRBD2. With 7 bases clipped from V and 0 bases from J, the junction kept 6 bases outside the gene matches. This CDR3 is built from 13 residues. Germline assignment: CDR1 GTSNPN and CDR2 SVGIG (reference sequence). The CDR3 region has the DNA TGTGCCTTATCATCTAGCGGCTCCTACGAGCAGTACTTC. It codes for CALSSSGSYEQYF.

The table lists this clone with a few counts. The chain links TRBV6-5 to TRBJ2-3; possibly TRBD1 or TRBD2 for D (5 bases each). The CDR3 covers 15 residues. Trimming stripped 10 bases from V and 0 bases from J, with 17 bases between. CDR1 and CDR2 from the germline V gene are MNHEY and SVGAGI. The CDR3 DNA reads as TGTGCCACGTCCTATGGGGGTTCTAGCACAGATACGCAGTATTTT. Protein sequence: CATSYGGSSTDTQYF.

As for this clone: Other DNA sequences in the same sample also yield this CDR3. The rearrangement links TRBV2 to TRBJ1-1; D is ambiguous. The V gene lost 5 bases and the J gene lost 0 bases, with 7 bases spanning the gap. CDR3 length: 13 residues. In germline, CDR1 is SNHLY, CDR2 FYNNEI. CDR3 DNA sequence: TGTGCCAGCAGTTCGACGGTGAACACTGAAGCTTTCTTT. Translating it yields CASSSTVNTEAFF.

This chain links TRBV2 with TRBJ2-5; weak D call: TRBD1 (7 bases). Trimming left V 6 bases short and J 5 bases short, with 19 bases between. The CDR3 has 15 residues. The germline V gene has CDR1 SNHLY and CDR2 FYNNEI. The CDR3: CASRELAGGGETQYF. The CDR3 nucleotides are TGTGCCAGCAGGGAACTAGCAGGGGGTGGTGAGACCCAGTACTTC.

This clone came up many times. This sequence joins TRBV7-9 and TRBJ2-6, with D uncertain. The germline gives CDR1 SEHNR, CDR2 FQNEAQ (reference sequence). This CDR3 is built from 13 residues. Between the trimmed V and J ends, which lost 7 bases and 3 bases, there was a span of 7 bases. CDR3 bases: TGTGCCAGCAATGCAGGTGGGGCCAACGTCCTGACTTTC. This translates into CASNAGGANVLTF.

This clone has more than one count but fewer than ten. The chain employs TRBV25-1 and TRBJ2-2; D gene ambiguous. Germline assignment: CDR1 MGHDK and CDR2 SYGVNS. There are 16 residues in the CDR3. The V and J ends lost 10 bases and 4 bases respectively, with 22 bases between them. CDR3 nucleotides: TGTGCCACTTCCCCGGGCCTCAAGTTGATCACCGGGGAGCTGTTTTTT. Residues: CATSPGLKLITGELFF.

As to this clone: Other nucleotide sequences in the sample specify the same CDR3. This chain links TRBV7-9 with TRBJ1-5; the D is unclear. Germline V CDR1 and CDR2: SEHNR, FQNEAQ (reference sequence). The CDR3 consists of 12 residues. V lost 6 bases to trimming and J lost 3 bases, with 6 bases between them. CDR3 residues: CASSRDNQPQHF. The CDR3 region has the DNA TGTGCCAGCAGTCGGGACAATCAGCCCCAGCATTTT.

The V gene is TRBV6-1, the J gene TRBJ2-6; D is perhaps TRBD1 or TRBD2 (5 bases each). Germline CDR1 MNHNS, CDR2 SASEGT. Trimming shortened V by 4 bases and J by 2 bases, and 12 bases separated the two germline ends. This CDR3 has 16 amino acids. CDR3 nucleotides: TGTGCCAGCAGTGGAGGGGCGTTCCCTGGGGCCAACGTCCTGACTTTC. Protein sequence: CASSGGAFPGANVLTF.

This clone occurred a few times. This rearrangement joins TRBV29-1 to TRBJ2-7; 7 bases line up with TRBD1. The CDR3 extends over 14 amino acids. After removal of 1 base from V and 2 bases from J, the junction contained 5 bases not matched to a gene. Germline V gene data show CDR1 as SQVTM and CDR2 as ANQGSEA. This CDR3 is CSVEGGGVTYEQYF. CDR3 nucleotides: TGCAGCGTTGAAGGAGGGGGCGTTACCTACGAGCAGTACTTC.

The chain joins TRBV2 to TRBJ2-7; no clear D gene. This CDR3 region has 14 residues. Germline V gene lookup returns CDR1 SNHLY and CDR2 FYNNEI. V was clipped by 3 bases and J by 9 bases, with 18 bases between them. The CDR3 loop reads CASSEGGSVMRQYF. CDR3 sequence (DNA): TGTGCCAGCAGTGAGGGCGGTTCGGTAATGCGGCAGTACTTC.

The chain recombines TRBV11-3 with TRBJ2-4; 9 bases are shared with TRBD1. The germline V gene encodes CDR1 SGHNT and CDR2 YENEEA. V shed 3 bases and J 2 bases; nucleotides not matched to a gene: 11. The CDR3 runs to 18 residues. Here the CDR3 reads CASSLFRDRDVSKNIQYF. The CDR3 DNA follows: TGTGCCAGCAGCTTGTTTCGGGACAGGGATGTATCCAAAAACATTCAGTACTTC.

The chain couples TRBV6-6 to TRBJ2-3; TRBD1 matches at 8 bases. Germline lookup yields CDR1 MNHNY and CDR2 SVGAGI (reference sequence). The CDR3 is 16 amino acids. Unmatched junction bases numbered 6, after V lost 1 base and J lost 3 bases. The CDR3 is CASSYWTGRLTDTQYF. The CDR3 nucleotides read TGTGCCAGCAGTTACTGGACAGGGCGGTTGACAGATACGCAGTATTTT.